The 22 T cell receptor beta chains below were found in one sample sequenced in a study of post-analysis software for immune sequencing data. Antigen specificity for these receptors is unknown. Carried by the TCR beta cDNA libraries were unique molecular identifiers. TCRdb reprocessed the PCR reads via MiXCR and lists one record per CDR3 protein. The profile shows around 400,000 distinct CDR3 sequences, 30% to 45% of them singletons. Whole-study findings and limits: The study found TRBV5-6, TRBV5-1 and TRBV20-1 among about 5 TRBV segments more frequent in patients than controls.

Sequencing was carried out using blood. The source of these receptors is a girl aged 2 to 9 with multiple sclerosis.

This clonotype was seen only once. The chain joins TRBV10-3 to TRBJ2-2, with TRBD1 as a possible D gene (6 bases). The CDR3 totals 14 residues. The V gene's germline CDR1 is ENHRY and CDR2 SYGVKD. Trimming took 7 bases from V and 1 from J, leaving 10 bases between them. Here the CDR3 DNA reads TGTGCCATCATGGGACACTTGAACACCGGGGAGCTGTTTTTT. As protein: CAIMGHLNTGELFF.

The V and J genes are TRBV7-3 and TRBJ1-1, with 7 positions matching TRBD1. Germline V gene lookup returns CDR1 SGHTA and CDR2 FQGTGA. There are 14 residues in the CDR3. Germline trimming cut 1 base from V and 5 bases from J; bases unmatched to any gene: 4. The CDR3 sequence: CASSLNPGGTEAFF. CDR3 DNA: TGTGCCAGCAGCTTAAATCCAGGGGGGACTGAAGCTTTCTTT.

The CDR3 region is CASSYLDSFSTDTQYF. CDR3 in DNA: TGTGCCAGCAGTTACCTGGACAGTTTTAGCACAGATACGCAGTATTTT. The chain combines TRBV6-6 with TRBJ2-3, with a weak D call TRBD1 (6 bases). The CDR3 sequence is 16 residues long. The V gene lost 2 bases and the J gene lost 0 bases, with 12 bases spanning the gap. CDR1 is MNHNY and CDR2 is SVGAGI in the germline V gene (reference sequence).

The genes are TRBV7-9 and TRBJ1-1; TRBD1 might be the D (6 bases). The CDR3 spans 14 residues. Trimming took 7 bases from V and 3 from J, leaving 15 bases between them. Germline CDR1 and CDR2: SEHNR and FQNEAQ (reference sequence). The chain's CDR3 is CASTNRVVDTEAFF. The CDR3 DNA sequence: TGTGCCAGCACCAACAGGGTTGTCGACACTGAAGCTTTCTTT.

This clonotype appeared a few times. The rearrangement joins TRBV11-1 to TRBJ2-1; possible D gene TRBD1, 5 bases. V lost 2 bases and J lost 4, with 24 bases in between. CDR1 is SGHAT, CDR2 FQDESV, per germline (reference sequence). CDR3 length: 19 residues. CDR3 loop: CASSLSSQTGFANYNEQFF. The CDR3 DNA reads as TGTGCCAGCAGCTTATCTTCCCAAACAGGCTTCGCCAATTACAATGAGCAGTTCTTC.

V and J are TRBV2 and TRBJ2-7; D possibly corresponds to TRBD2 (7 bases). The closer fit of TRBJ2-5 to the DNA end suggests the J call may be wrong. Germline V gives CDR1 SNHLY, CDR2 FYNNEI. CDR3 length equals 14 residues. The CDR3 sequence: CASSGGRGVETQYF. The CDR3 bases are TGTGCCAGCAGTGGGGGGAGGGGGGTTGAGACCCAGTACTTC.

This clonotype was recorded a few times. The chain uses TRBV27 and TRBJ1-6; D is undetermined. Trimming removed 3 bases at V and 10 bases at J, with 13 bases between. Germline CDR1 reads MNHEY; CDR2 reads SMNVEV (reference sequence). This CDR3 spans 14 amino acids. CDR3 in DNA: TGTGCCAGCAGTTTGCTCGGGAGTGTGTCACCCCTCCACTTT. It specifies CASSLLGSVSPLHF.

The CDR3 here is CASSFRQNYGYTF. The CDR3 DNA follows: TGTGCCAGCAGTTTTCGACAGAACTATGGCTACACCTTC. The chain has TRBV12-3 or TRBV12-4 and TRBJ1-2, with D possibly being TRBD1 (5 bases). V lost 3 bases to trimming and J lost 2 bases, with 7 bases between them. CDR3 length: 13 residues.

V gene TRBV28 combines with J gene TRBJ1-1; D is possibly TRBD1 (6 bases). CDR1 is MDHEN, CDR2 SYDVKM, per germline. The CDR3 has 15 residues. V lost 6 bases and J lost 0, with 14 bases in between. The CDR3 DNA follows: TGTGCCAGCAGGGACCCCAGGGGTATGAACACTGAAGCTTTCTTT. Protein product: CASRDPRGMNTEAFF.

The chain combines TRBV7-6 with TRBJ2-5, with 12 bases lining up with TRBD2. The germline CDR1 and CDR2 sequences are SGHVS and FNYEAQ. The ends lost 5 bases at V and 4 bases at J; junction bases unmatched: 32. The CDR3 is 24 amino acids. The CDR3 nucleotides read TGTGCCAGCAGCAGGGCCCCCCTGACAGGGAAACTAGCGGGAGGCCAAGGAGTTTCAGAGACCCAGTACTTC. As protein: CASSRAPLTGKLAGGQGVSETQYF. Variable domain in full (rest from reference TRBV7-6 and TRBJ2-5): GAGVSQSPRYKVTKRGQDVALRCDPISGHVSLYWYRQALGQGPEFLTYFNYEAQQDKSGLPNDRFSAERPEGSISTLTIQRTEQRDSAMYRCASSRAPLTGKLAGGQGVSETQYFGPGTRLLVL.

The V gene is TRBV14, the J gene TRBJ2-3; 13 bases fit TRBD2. CDR3 length: 16 residues. Germline-derived CDR1 and CDR2 are SGHDN and FVKESK. Losses at the gene ends were 4 bases for V and 3 bases for J; bases not matched to a gene: 4. CDR3 nucleotides: TGTGCCAGCAGCCGATTGACTAGCGGGAGGACAGATACGCAGTATTTT. It specifies CASSRLTSGRTDTQYF.

The chain recombines TRBV29-1 with TRBJ2-7; either TRBD1 or TRBD2 may supply D (5 bases each). The CDR3 length is 16 residues. Trimming stripped 4 bases from V and 4 bases from J, with 23 bases between. Germline CDR1 and CDR2: SQVTM and ANQGSEA. The CDR3 DNA follows: TGCAGCGTTGCAACGGTTTGGGTAGTTTGGGGGTACGAGCAGTACTTC. Its translation: CSVATVWVVWGYEQYF.

The chain combines TRBV24-1 with TRBJ2-1; D remains ambiguous. Trimming pared 1 base from V and 7 bases from J, leaving 4 bases between. Germline-derived CDR1 and CDR2 are KGHDR and SFDVKD. This CDR3 has 12 amino acids. The CDR3 protein is CATSDFPNEQFF. Written as DNA, the CDR3 is TGTGCCACCAGTGATTTCCCGAATGAGCAGTTCTTC.

This clonotype turned up a few times. The J gene is TRBJ2-3, the V gene TRBV27; possible D gene TRBD2, 6 bases. From germline, CDR1 is MNHEY and CDR2 SMNVEV (reference sequence). The ends were cut back, 6 bases at V and 6 bases at J, with 25 bases in the middle. The CDR3 totals 17 residues. CDR3 loop: CASRKLGGSVDGDTQYF. The CDR3 nucleotides read TGTGCCAGCAGGAAATTAGGAGGGTCGGTAGACGGGGATACGCAGTATTTT.

The CDR3: CASSLLAKNIQYF. As DNA, the CDR3 is TGTGCCAGCAGCTTGCTGGCCAAAAACATTCAGTACTTC. The rearrangement joins TRBV12-3 or TRBV12-4 to TRBJ2-4; no clear D. The V end lost 6 bases, the J end lost 1 base, and 7 bases lay between the germline ends. The CDR3 extends over 13 amino acids.

This chain links TRBV7-9 with TRBJ1-4, with D possibly matching TRBD1 (5 bases). The CDR3 runs to 14 residues. V dropped 3 bases and J dropped 7 bases, with 12 bases sitting between them. Germline V gene data show CDR1 as SEHNR and CDR2 as FQNEAQ (reference sequence). This chain's CDR3 is CASSFSAQGEKLFF. The CDR3 bases are TGTGCCAGCAGCTTCTCAGCTCAGGGTGAAAAACTGTTTTTT.

The V and J genes are TRBV20-1 and TRBJ2-1; D may be TRBD2 (5 bases). The germline gives CDR1 DFQATT, CDR2 SNEGSKA (reference sequence). V was pared by 6 bases and J by 8 bases, with 17 bases between. This CDR3 has 13 amino acids. CDR3 loop: CSADWTGGHEQFF. The CDR3 bases are TGCAGTGCCGACTGGACCGGAGGACATGAGCAGTTCTTC.

This clonotype was seen a handful of times. V gene TRBV7-9 combines with J gene TRBJ2-3, with TRBD2 matching 11 bases. Trimming took 2 bases from V and 0 from J; bases not matched to a gene: 4. Germline V gene data show CDR1 as SEHNR and CDR2 as FQNEAQ (reference sequence). This CDR3 spans 17 amino acids. In DNA, the CDR3 is TGTGCCAGCAGCTTAATCCTAGCGGGGGGAAGCACAGATACGCAGTATTTT. Its protein product is CASSLILAGGSTDTQYF.

This clonotype was picked up a small number of times. The chain couples TRBV5-1 to TRBJ2-1; D possibly corresponds to TRBD1 (6 bases). Trimming left V 5 bases short and J 2 bases short, with 20 bases between. Per germline, CDR1 SGHRS and CDR2 YFSETQ. The CDR3 has 17 amino acids. The CDR3 spells CASRVHRVPLTYNEQFF. DNA of the CDR3: TGCGCCAGCAGAGTCCACAGGGTACCCCTAACCTACAATGAGCAGTTCTTC.

The V gene is TRBV20-1, the J gene TRBJ2-5, with 8 positions matching TRBD2. This CDR3 has 15 residues. The J segment lost 4 bases and the V segment lost 0 bases, leaving 7 bases of the junction unmatched. CDR1 and CDR2 from the germline V gene are DFQATT and SNEGSKA (reference sequence). For the CDR3, the DNA is TGCAGTGCTAGAGATCTGCCGGGACTAGGAGAGACCCAGTACTTC. Translating it yields CSARDLPGLGETQYF.

In this sample, this clonotype turned up a few times. The chain is built from TRBV20-1 and TRBJ2-7; no definite D call. The end of the DNA aligns better with TRBJ2-5, so the J call may be wrong. CDR3 size: 11 residues. CDR1 DFQATT and CDR2 SNEGSKA come from the germline V gene (reference sequence). CDR3 protein: CSTTGPQTQYF. The CDR3 coding sequence is TGCAGTACTACCGGGCCTCAGACCCAGTACTTC.

This clonotype has only a few counts. The chain combines TRBV7-9 with TRBJ1-2, with D maybe TRBD1 (6 bases). Germline V lookup: CDR1 SEHNR, CDR2 FQNEAQ (reference sequence). Trimming removed 2 bases from V and 1 base from J, with 11 bases in between. The CDR3 is 15 residues long. For the CDR3, the DNA is TGTGCCAGCAGCTTATCCAACAGGGTTAACTATGGCTACACCTTC. This codes for CASSLSNRVNYGYTF.